This T cell receptor beta chain was documented in a study of blood T cells in healthy people across ages. Study at large: Capture by template switching was about one barcoded beta molecule per two T cells. Whole-study results and caveats: Donors of long life had a larger count of naive CD4+ cells and greater diversity than aged donors.

Total RNA was isolated from each sample in quantities of at least 6 micrograms. Sample-barcoded 5' priming and a J-beta primer mix drove a second PCR of 7 to 11 cycles. Each cDNA molecule, via a template-switch adaptor with 12 random nucleotides, was tagged. TCRdb reprocessed the 5' RACE reads with MiXCR, giving one entry per CDR3 protein. The data contain over 1.5 million distinct CDR3 sequences, roughly 50% of them singletons. This clonotype has more than one count but fewer than ten. As yet, its antigen is unknown. The CDR3 contains 14 residues. The V end lost 3 bases, the J end lost 2 bases, and 10 bases lay between the germline ends. Germline assignment: CDR1 SEHNR and CDR2 FQNEAQ (reference sequence).

This rearrangement joins TRBV7-9 to TRBJ2-5; D is unclear. The source is a woman in her forties in good health. Source material: blood. CDR3 nucleotide sequence: TGTGCCAGCAGCTTTCTCGACGGGCAAGAGACCCAGTACTTC. Protein: CASSFLDGQETQYF.